What follows are 8 T cell receptor beta chains derived from one specimen sequenced in a study of T-cell memory formation after mild COVID-19. TCRdb recomputed calls from the 5' RACE reads with MiXCR, one row per CDR3 protein. The data show fewer than 350,000 distinct CDR3 sequences, with approximately 19% seen just once and 20% to 25% held by the top ten. Source material: PBMCs or a T cell subset sorted from them (not recorded which). The receptors come from a man younger than 35 who had mild COVID-19 (a few samples of this study predate the infection). Cell type and time point are not known.

This clonotype was seen only a few times. The chain recombines TRBV20-1 with TRBJ2-2; no clear D gene. CDR1 and CDR2 (germline): DFQATT, SNEGSKA (reference sequence). Trimming took off 2 bases at V and 3 bases at J, with 16 bases between the two ends. This CDR3 comprises 16 residues. The CDR3 DNA reads as TGCAGTGCTAGAATGCTTTGGCAGGCCTACACCGGGGAGCTGTTTTTT. It is translated as CSARMLWQAYTGELFF.

This clonotype was counted only a few times. The junction shows a germline mismatch at one end, possibly a read error. The chain links TRBV25-1 to TRBJ2-5; possibly TRBD1 or TRBD2 for D (5 bases each). The CDR3 length is 15 residues. Germline CDR1 and CDR2: MGHDK and SYGVNS. CDR3 sequence: CASIEFQGDLETQYF. The CDR3 nucleotides are TGTGCCAGCATTGAATTTCAAGGGGACCTAGAGACCCAGTACTTC.

In this sample, this clonotype turned up a few times. The V gene is TRBV7-2, the J gene TRBJ2-1; no clear D. Germline V gene data show CDR1 as SGHTA and CDR2 as FQGNSA. This CDR3 is built from 12 residues. V lost 5 bases to trimming and J lost 7 bases, with 9 bases between them. The CDR3 DNA is TGTGCCAGCAGCCCCGTCCGGAATGAGCAGTTCTTC. It specifies CASSPVRNEQFF.

The chain employs TRBV7-2 and TRBJ1-5; D not certain. This CDR3 comprises 14 residues. The V gene lost 5 bases and the J gene lost 4 bases, with 12 bases spanning the gap. Looked up from germline, CDR1 is SGHTA and CDR2 is FQGNSA. The CDR3 region is CASSRSGRNQPQHF. In nucleotides, the CDR3 is TGTGCCAGCAGCCGTAGCGGACGGAATCAGCCCCAGCATTTT.

V gene TRBV5-1 combines with J gene TRBJ2-6; D is undetermined. Germline V gene sequence: CDR1 SGHRS, CDR2 YFSETQ. V gave up 0 bases and J gave up 1 base, with 17 bases separating them. The CDR3 is 19 amino acids. CDR3 loop: CASSLVGRTLGSGANVLTF. CDR3 nucleotide sequence: TGCGCCAGCAGCTTGGTTGGCAGGACGTTAGGGTCTGGGGCCAACGTCCTGACTTTC.

The sample holds a few counts of this clonotype. This sequence joins TRBV3-1 and TRBJ1-5; the D is unclear. The V end lost 2 bases, the J end lost 2 bases, and 10 bases lay between the germline ends. The CDR3 runs to 15 residues. Germline assignment: CDR1 LGHDT and CDR2 YNNKEL (reference sequence). This CDR3 is CASSQSERGNQPQHF. The CDR3 coding sequence is TGTGCCAGCAGCCAATCAGAAAGGGGCAATCAGCCCCAGCATTTT.

The chain links TRBV5-6 to TRBJ1-2; the D is unclear. This CDR3 comprises 12 residues. V was clipped by 4 bases and J by 4 bases, with 8 bases between them. The V gene's germline CDR1 is SGHDT and CDR2 YYEEEE. The CDR3 loop reads CASSERIYGYTF. The CDR3, as DNA: TGTGCCAGCAGCGAGAGGATCTATGGCTACACCTTC.

The rearrangement uses TRBV18 and TRBJ2-6, with TRBD1 matching 9 bases. Looked up from germline, CDR1 is KGHSH and CDR2 is LQKENI. After removal of 3 bases from V and 1 base from J, the junction contained 7 bases not matched to a gene. This CDR3 comprises 18 residues. CDR3 protein: CASSPWGQGTSGANVLTF. The CDR3 DNA reads TGTGCCAGCTCACCCTGGGGACAGGGAACTTCTGGGGCCAACGTCCTGACTTTC. The whole variable domain, filled in from reference TRBV18 and TRBJ2-6, reads NAGVMQNPRHLVRRRGQEARLRCSPMKGHSHVYWYRQLPEEGLKFMVYLQKENIIDESGMPKERFSAEFPKEGPSILRIQQVVRGDSAAYFCASSPWGQGTSGANVLTFGAGSRLTVL.